One sample yielded the 20 T cell receptor beta chains listed below, sequenced in a study of graft-versus-host responses after intestinal transplantation. Method: immunoSEQ multiplex PCR; TCRdb's copy keeps in-frame clones and lacks some. The repertoire holds approximately 110,000 clones, with 85% to 95% as singletons. No antigen has been identified for these receptors. The sample here was unstimulated CD8+ T cells sorted from spleen or lymph node cells, taken before transplant. The receptors originated from a human donor who was the organ donor for an intestinal transplant.

This clone was found a few times. The rearrangement joins TRBV4-1 to TRBJ1-4; a weak D match, TRBD1 (5 bases). Germline V gene lookup returns CDR1 MGHRA and CDR2 YSYEKL. The CDR3 consists of 13 residues. V was pared by 8 bases and J by 8 bases, with 15 bases between. CDR3 residues: CASGGVSGEKLFF. The CDR3 DNA reads TGCGCCAGCGGGGGAGTCTCTGGCGAAAAACTGTTTTTT.

This clone turned up a few times. The J gene is TRBJ2-7, the V gene TRBV19; TRBD2 is a possible D gene (6 bases). CDR3 size: 13 residues. Germline values: CDR1 LNHDA, CDR2 SQIVND (reference sequence). The V and J ends lost 6 bases and 5 bases respectively, with 14 bases between them. CDR3: CASRSREEDEQYF. The DNA for the CDR3 is TGTGCCAGTAGATCAAGGGAGGAAGACGAGCAGTACTTC.

V gene TRBV9 combines with J gene TRBJ2-3, with D uncertain. The germline CDR1 and CDR2 sequences are SGDLS and YYNGEE. Trimming shortened V by 3 bases and J by 1 base, and 6 bases separated the two germline ends. The CDR3 contains 13 residues. CDR3: CASSAQGTDTQYF. The CDR3 DNA follows: TGTGCCAGCAGCGCCCAGGGCACAGATACGCAGTATTTT.

J is TRBJ1-3 and V is TRBV6-1; the D gene is possibly TRBD1 (5 bases). CDR1 MNHNS and CDR2 SASEGT come from the germline V gene. The CDR3 runs to 18 residues. Trimming took off 1 base at V and 0 bases at J, with 16 bases between the two ends. In DNA form, the CDR3 reads TGTGCCAGCAGTGAAGATCTTATTTGGGGCGTCTCTGGAAACACCATATATTTT. As protein: CASSEDLIWGVSGNTIYF.

The chain couples TRBV7-6 to TRBJ2-7; D is unresolved. V was pared by 1 base and J by 5 bases, with 6 bases between. The CDR3 runs 12 residues. Germline CDR1 is SGHVS and CDR2 is FNYEAQ. CDR3 nucleotide sequence: TGTGCCAGCAGCTTAGAGGGTCACGAGCAGTACTTC. The encoded protein is CASSLEGHEQYF.

The CDR3: CASSEALAGEETQYF. DNA for the CDR3: TGTGCCAGCAGTGAAGCGCTTGCGGGAGAAGAGACCCAGTACTTC. This chain joins TRBV2 and TRBJ2-5, with 7 bases matching TRBD2. Germline loops: CDR1 SNHLY, CDR2 FYNNEI. The CDR3 sequence is 15 residues long. J gave up 3 bases and V 0 bases, and 4 bases lay outside the gene matches.

This chain uses TRBV28 with TRBJ2-7; the D call may be TRBD1 or TRBD2 (5 bases each). The CDR3 contains 14 residues. Germline loops: CDR1 MDHEN, CDR2 SYDVKM. Between the trimmed V and J ends, which lost 2 bases and 1 base, there was a span of 9 bases. CDR3 in amino acids: CASSLQGPSYEQYF. The DNA for the CDR3 is TGTGCCAGCAGTTTACAGGGACCTTCCTACGAGCAGTACTTC.

This chain connects TRBV27 to TRBJ2-6, with 7 bases lining up with TRBD1. The CDR3 length is 16 residues. The germline V gene encodes CDR1 MNHEY and CDR2 SMNVEV (reference sequence). J lost 0 bases, V lost 9 bases, and 8 bases had no gene match. Here the CDR3 DNA reads TGTGCCAGTCGACAGGGACGGTACTCTGGGGCCAACGTCCTGACTTTC. Amino acid sequence: CASRQGRYSGANVLTF.

The rearrangement uses TRBV27 and TRBJ1-2; 9 positions match TRBD1. The CDR3 runs to 14 residues. The ends lost 2 bases at V and 4 bases at J; junction bases unmatched: 2. Germline V gene data show CDR1 as MNHEY and CDR2 as SMNVEV (reference sequence). The CDR3 loop reads CASSLTGGPYGYTF. Here the CDR3 DNA reads TGTGCCAGCAGTTTAACAGGGGGCCCCTATGGCTACACCTTC.

This clone was found a few times. The V call is TRBV15, the J call TRBJ1-2, with D perhaps matching TRBD1 (6 bases). V lost 0 bases to trimming and J lost 8 bases, with 13 bases between them. The CDR3 length is 14 residues. Germline CDR1 LNHNV, CDR2 YYDKDF (reference sequence). For the CDR3, the DNA is TGTGCCACCAGCAGAGATCAGGGGCCCGGAGGCTACACCTTC. It yields the protein CATSRDQGPGGYTF.

This clone has only one observation. Other nucleotide sequences in the sample specify the same CDR3. CDR3 in DNA: TGTGCCAGCAGCTTGGTCGATGAGCAGTTCTTC. Translation gives CASSLVDEQFF. The chain has TRBV5-4 and TRBJ2-1; D unresolved. CDR1 and CDR2 from the germline V gene are SGHNT and YYREEE (reference sequence). V gave up 0 bases and J gave up 8 bases, with 3 bases separating them. This CDR3 spans 11 amino acids.

The V and J genes are TRBV2 and TRBJ2-7; perhaps TRBD2 as D (5 bases). The CDR3 totals 11 residues. V was cut by 5 bases and J by 4 bases, with 6 bases left in between. Germline-derived CDR1 and CDR2 are SNHLY and FYNNEI. CDR3 amino acids: CASSPGYEQYF. Written as DNA, the CDR3 is TGTGCCAGCAGTCCGGGGTACGAGCAGTACTTC.

The rearrangement uses TRBV18 and TRBJ1-2; D call uncertain. Per the germline V gene, CDR1 is KGHSH and CDR2 is LQKENI. This CDR3 comprises 13 residues. V dropped 4 bases and J dropped 5 bases, with 11 bases sitting between them. Written as DNA, the CDR3 is TGTGCCAGCTCACTTCCACTCCGATATGGCTACACCTTC. This gives the protein CASSLPLRYGYTF.

To note about this clone: It is likely a read error: a sequence one base away is far more abundant. At the DNA level, this CDR3 is encoded by other sequences in the same sample as well. V and J are TRBV7-6 and TRBJ2-2; TRBD2 matches at 7 bases. Germline V gene lookup returns CDR1 SGHVS and CDR2 FNYEAQ. The CDR3 is made up of 16 amino acids. The CDR3 reads CACSLGASGNTGELFF. Written as DNA, the CDR3 is TGTGCCTGCAGCTTAGGGGCTAGCGGGAACACCGGGGAGCTGTTTTTT. The whole variable domain, remainder taken from reference TRBV7-6 and TRBJ2-2, is GAGVSQSPRYKVTKRGQDVALRCDPISGHVSLYWYRQALGQGPEFLTYFNYEAQQDKSGLPNDRFSAERPEGSISTLTIQRTEQRDSAMYRCACSLGASGNTGELFFGEGSRLTVL.

This clone was observed a single time. The chain recombines TRBV5-1 with TRBJ2-7; TRBD2 aligns across 7 bases. Trimming at V came to 6 bases and at J to 7 bases, leaving 4 bases not matched to a gene. The CDR3 runs 11 residues. Germline V CDR1 and CDR2: SGHRS, YFSETQ. CDR3 in amino acids: CASTSGGEQYF. For the CDR3, the DNA is TGCGCCAGCACCTCGGGGGGTGAGCAGTACTTC.

The rearrangement joins TRBV29-1 to TRBJ2-7; TRBD2 is a possible D gene (7 bases). The CDR3 spans 14 residues. Between the trimmed V and J ends, which lost 7 bases and 3 bases, there was a span of 19 bases. The germline CDR1 and CDR2 sequences are SQVTM and ANQGSEA. The DNA for the CDR3 is TGCAGCGCCCAAAGCGGGGACAAGCGCTACGAGCAGTACTTC. This gives the protein CSAQSGDKRYEQYF.

The chain couples TRBV7-8 to TRBJ1-1; no firm D call. CDR1 is SGHVS and CDR2 is FQNEAQ in the germline V gene. The CDR3 has 17 residues. V was clipped by 5 bases and J by 0 bases, with 19 bases between them. DNA for the CDR3: TGTGCCAGCAGCCCTACACCGTGGGTGGTCATGAACACTGAAGCTTTCTTT. It encodes CASSPTPWVVMNTEAFF.

V usage is TRBV4-2 and J usage is TRBJ2-7; a possible D gene is TRBD1 (6 bases). Germline-derived CDR1 and CDR2 are LGHNA and YNFKEQ. The V and J ends lost 0 bases and 5 bases respectively, with 11 bases between them. The CDR3 is 14 residues long. The CDR3 nucleotides read TGTGCCAGCAGCCAAGAGGGGGCGCGGGACGAGCAGTACTTC. Protein product: CASSQEGARDEQYF.

This clone appeared a single time. This chain connects TRBV4-3 to TRBJ2-7; perhaps TRBD1 as D (6 bases). The length of the CDR3 is 15 residues. The germline V gene encodes CDR1 LGHNA and CDR2 YSLEER. V lost 0 bases and J lost 0, with 9 bases in between. The CDR3 protein is CASSQEQQGSYEQYF. CDR3 nucleotide sequence: TGCGCCAGCAGCCAAGAACAACAGGGCTCCTACGAGCAGTACTTC.

The genes are TRBV7-6 and TRBJ2-7; possible D gene TRBD2, 6 bases. Trimming cost V 5 bases and J 2 bases, with 13 bases left between them. The CDR3 has 14 amino acids. Germline values: CDR1 SGHVS, CDR2 FNYEAQ. This CDR3 is CASSNPGLAYEQYF. CDR3 DNA: TGTGCCAGCAGCAACCCGGGACTTGCCTACGAGCAGTACTTC.